The TCR beta chain under discussion was sequenced for a study of blood T cell repertoires in COVID-19. Study-wide context: Samples taken during acute and convalescent COVID-19 were collected in the United States, Italy and Spain. From T cells, B-cell-depleted T cells, or PBMCs came the material, which was cDNA or gDNA.

In the study's own analysis: Counts of nucleated cells, estimated from reference gene primer amplification, were obtained. The method was immunoSEQ multiplex PCR; TCRdb's version includes in-frame clones alone and lacks a portion of them. V and J calls and clone size are copied from that table; D and trimming were computed from the DNA. The data show a few hundred thousand clones, under 90% seen once. CDR1 is LGHNT and CDR2 is FRNRAP in the germline V gene. CDR3 length equals 16 residues. The V end was cut by 0 bases, the J end by 9 bases, with 18 bases between. Sequenced material: peripheral blood. V gene TRBV12-5 combines with J gene TRBJ2-1; the D gene is possibly TRBD2 (7 bases). The clonotype comes from a man aged 50-60 years with acute or convalescent COVID-19. The CDR3 region has the DNA TGTGCTAGTGGTTTGGTACTCCTTTCGGGGGGCGGTGAGCAGTTCTTC. Translation gives CASGLVLLSGGGEQFF.